A single T cell receptor (beta chain) is shown here with its context. The data derive from a study of control samples from healthy donors and cancer patients. Using immunoSEQ multiplex PCR, the repertoire was profiled, and TCRdb retains in-frame clones only, with some absent. Seen here are around 110,000 clones, approximately 93% observed once, and the top ten hold about 2.6%. Looked up from germline, CDR1 is MNHEY and CDR2 is SMNVEV (reference sequence). With 2 bases removed from V and 0 bases from J, the gap between germline ends came to 11 bases. The CDR3 loop spans 16 amino acids. This sequence originates from a man aged 25-45 years in good health. The chain combines TRBV27 with TRBJ1-5; D is uncertain. The sample consisted of blood. In nucleotides, the CDR3 is TGTGCCAGCAGTTTAGTTGGACTATCTAGCAATCAGCCCCAGCATTTT. Translated, it gives CASSLVGLSSNQPQHF.